The rows below give T cell receptor beta chains drawn from one sample of a study of neurological immune-mediated disorders. Using its own MiXCR run on the 5' RACE reads, TCRdb lists one record per CDR3 protein. The sample lists about 65,000 distinct CDR3 sequences, 4.1% occurring once. The sample comprised PBMCs. The receptors shown here come from a man aged 50-60 years with multiple sclerosis. Both conserved end residues are part of each CDR3. A D gene is named only where the DNA matches it firmly.

D gene	V gene	J gene	CDR3 protein
TRBD1	TRBV12-3/TRBV12-4	TRBJ1-2	CATPAGTANYGYTF
-	TRBV9	TRBJ2-3	CASSVGQRGTDTQYF
TRBD1	TRBV5-1	TRBJ2-3	CASSLGQGRDTQYF
-	TRBV3-1	TRBJ1-5	CASSHSQGGKQPQHF
-	TRBV5-1	TRBJ2-3	CASSLEHITDTQYF
-	TRBV7-6	TRBJ2-3	CASSLRGADADTQYF
TRBD1	TRBV18	TRBJ2-6	CASSTRQGGGSGANVLTF
TRBD1	TRBV27	TRBJ1-2	CASSPRDRAKGYTF
-	TRBV2	TRBJ2-2	CASSEQEPGELFF
-	TRBV7-9	TRBJ2-5	CASSVGGTGFAETQYF
-	TRBV7-9	TRBJ2-7	CASSFRSGRPGYEQYF
-	TRBV7-8	TRBJ2-5	CASSIQNRQGGSQYF
-	TRBV7-2	TRBJ1-2	CASSLTGQANYGYTF
-	TRBV4-2	TRBJ2-7	CASSQTGGMSYEQYF
-	TRBV25-1	TRBJ1-1	CVNNPSNTEAFF
TRBD2	TRBV5-6	TRBJ2-3	CASSLTGGKNTQYF
TRBD2	TRBV4-1	TRBJ2-4	CASSPIAGGVLSKNIQYF
-	TRBV7-9	TRBJ2-5	CASSRETQYF
-	TRBV27	TRBJ1-1	CASSTTGRQAFF
-	TRBV4-1	TRBJ2-2	CASSQDLLGGADAGELFF
-	TRBV29-1	TRBJ1-2	CSVEGALEPNYGYTF
TRBD2	TRBV5-1	TRBJ2-1	CASSRRLAGEVEQFF
-	TRBV7-9	TRBJ2-3	CASSFLGATTDTQYF
-	TRBV5-6	TRBJ2-3	CASSQWAAGTDTQYF
-	TRBV20-1	TRBJ1-5	CSARDPAGVLNQPQHF
TRBD1	TRBV7-2	TRBJ1-4	CASSLGTGGTEKLFF
TRBD2	TRBV20-1	TRBJ2-3	CSAAGGGDTDTQYF
-	TRBV5-1	TRBJ1-5	CASSLEGFSNQPQHF
-	TRBV5-1	TRBJ2-1	CASSPDRDNEQFF
TRBD1	TRBV7-6	TRBJ1-5	CASSWTGGAGQPQHF
TRBD1	TRBV4-3	TRBJ1-4	CASSRRQGDDEKLFF
TRBD2	TRBV20-1	TRBJ2-6	CSASASGGSGANVLTF
TRBD2	TRBV7-2	TRBJ2-3	CASSFVGGATDTQYF